This TCR beta chain was identified in a study of blood T cells in healthy people across ages. Combining a sample-barcoded 5' primer with a J-beta primer mix, a second PCR ran for about 7 to 11 cycles. TCRdb itself ran the 5' RACE reads through MiXCR, one entry per CDR3 protein. The data show about 640,000 distinct CDR3 sequences, with approximately 30% seen just once and 15% to 17% held by the top ten. Germline lookup yields CDR1 SGHTA and CDR2 FQGNSA. The CDR3 covers 15 residues. Russia was home to the donors, healthy Caucasian individuals aged roughly 6 to 100. Turning to this clonotype: A much bigger clone sits one base away, suggesting this may be a read error.

Sequenced material: blood. The chain uses TRBV7-2 and TRBJ1-2, with D possibly being TRBD1 (5 bases). The sequence derives from a woman of 80 years or more in good health. This chain's CDR3 is CAGSRPPAGSYGYTF. In DNA, the CDR3 is TGTGCCGGCAGTCGCCCCCCGGCAGGGTCCTATGGCTACACCTTC.